This T cell receptor beta chain appears in the sequencing data of a study of cytomegalovirus exposure and HLA in healthy donors. General observations from the study: Through in vitro validation, three CMV-associated chains were shown to be specific for CMV antigens. It was found in a later analysis that first-cohort TCR clusters tended to co-occur in the 100 to 150 validation repertoires.

The data were produced by immunoSEQ multiplex PCR, yet TCRdb's version contains in-frame clones alone and is incomplete. The sample holds approximately 150,000 clones, about 89% seen once. Regarding this clone: Its specificity is not known.

Separation from the roughly 680-subject first cohort characterized the approximately 130-subject validation cohort, to which the donors belonged. The sequence was obtained from a young woman in good health and CMV-seropositive. The specimen sequenced was PBMCs.

The CDR3 sequence is CASSESFSGANEQFF. The CDR3 DNA follows: TGTGCCAGCAGTGAGAGCTTTAGCGGAGCCAATGAGCAGTTCTTC. The chain couples TRBV28 to TRBJ2-1; perhaps TRBD2 as D (6 bases). CDR1 MDHEN and CDR2 SYDVKM come from the germline V gene. Trimming cost V 5 bases and J 6 bases, with 17 bases left between them. The CDR3 contains 15 residues.